The sequence of this T cell receptor (beta chain) was determined in a study of identical twins. TCRdb re-analysed the 5' RACE reads in MiXCR, keeping a single row per CDR3 protein. The sample lists fewer than 350,000 distinct CDR3 sequences, around 8.8% occurring once. V dropped 0 bases and J dropped 5; count of bases not matched to a gene: 7. Germline V CDR1 and CDR2: MGHRA, YSYEKL. The CDR3 runs 16 residues. These same data were also listed under a study on yellow fever vaccine responses in identical twins.

This rearrangement joins TRBV4-1 to TRBJ2-1, with TRBD2 matching over 7 bases. The sequence was collected from a woman aged 18-29 years in good health. The specimen sequenced was memory (CD45RO+) T cells sorted from blood. The CDR3 here is CASSQDPSGVNNEQFF. DNA of the CDR3: TGCGCCAGCAGCCAAGACCCGAGCGGGGTTAACAATGAGCAGTTCTTC.